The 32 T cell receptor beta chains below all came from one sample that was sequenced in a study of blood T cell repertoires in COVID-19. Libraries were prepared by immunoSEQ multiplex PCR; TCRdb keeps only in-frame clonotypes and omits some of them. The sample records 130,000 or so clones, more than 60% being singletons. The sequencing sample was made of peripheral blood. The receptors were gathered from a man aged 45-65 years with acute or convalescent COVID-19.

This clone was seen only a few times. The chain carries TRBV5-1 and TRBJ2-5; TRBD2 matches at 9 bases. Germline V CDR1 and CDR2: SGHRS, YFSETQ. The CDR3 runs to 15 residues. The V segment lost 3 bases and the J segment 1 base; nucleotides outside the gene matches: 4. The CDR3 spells CASSSSTSGQETQYF. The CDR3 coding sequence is TGCGCCAGCAGCTCATCGACTAGCGGCCAAGAGACCCAGTACTTC.

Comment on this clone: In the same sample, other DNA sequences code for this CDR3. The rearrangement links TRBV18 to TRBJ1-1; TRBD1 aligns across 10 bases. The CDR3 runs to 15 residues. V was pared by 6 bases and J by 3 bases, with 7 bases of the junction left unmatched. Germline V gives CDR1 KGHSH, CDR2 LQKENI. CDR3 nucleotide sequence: TGTGCCAGCTCCCCCGGGACAGGGGCCGACACTGAAGCTTTCTTT. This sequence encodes CASSPGTGADTEAFF.

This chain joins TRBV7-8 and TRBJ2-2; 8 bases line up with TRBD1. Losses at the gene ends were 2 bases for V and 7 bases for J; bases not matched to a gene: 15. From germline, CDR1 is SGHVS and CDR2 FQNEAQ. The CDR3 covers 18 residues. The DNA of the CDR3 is TGTGCCAGCAGCTTACCTCGATTAGGACAGGGTGGACGCGGGGAGCTGTTTTTT. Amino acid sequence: CASSLPRLGQGGRGELFF. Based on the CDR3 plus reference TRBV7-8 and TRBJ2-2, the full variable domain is GAGVSQSPRYKVAKRGQDVALRCDPISGHVSLFWYQQALGQGPEFLTYFQNEAQLDKSGLPSDRFFAERPEGSVSTLKIQRTQQEDSAVYLCASSLPRLGQGGRGELFFGEGSRLTVL.

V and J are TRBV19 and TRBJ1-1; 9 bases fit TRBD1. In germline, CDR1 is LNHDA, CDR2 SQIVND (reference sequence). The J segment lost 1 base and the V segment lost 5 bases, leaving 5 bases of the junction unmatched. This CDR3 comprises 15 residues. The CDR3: CASSYRDRANTEAFF. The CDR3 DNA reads TGTGCCAGTAGTTACCGGGACAGGGCGAACACTGAAGCTTTCTTT.

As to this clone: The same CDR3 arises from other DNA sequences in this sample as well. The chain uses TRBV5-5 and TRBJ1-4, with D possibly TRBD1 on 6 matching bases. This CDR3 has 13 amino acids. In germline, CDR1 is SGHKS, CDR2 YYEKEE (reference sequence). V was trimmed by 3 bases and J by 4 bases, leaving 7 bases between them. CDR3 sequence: CASSSDSNEKLFF. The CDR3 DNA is TGTGCCAGCAGCTCGGACAGTAATGAAAAACTGTTTTTT.

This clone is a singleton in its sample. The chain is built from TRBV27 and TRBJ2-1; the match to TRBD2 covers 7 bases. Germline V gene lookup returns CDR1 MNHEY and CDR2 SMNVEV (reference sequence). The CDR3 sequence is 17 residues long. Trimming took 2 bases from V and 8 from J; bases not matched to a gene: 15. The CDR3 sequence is CASSLAGDGHIPDEQFF. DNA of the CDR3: TGTGCCAGCAGTTTAGCGGGGGATGGTCATATACCGGATGAGCAGTTCTTC.

CDR3 in DNA: TGCGCCAGCAGCTTGTCCGTGGGGCCTAACACAGATACGCAGTATTTT. Amino acids: CASSLSVGPNTDTQYF. The chain employs TRBV5-1 and TRBJ2-3; a weak D match, TRBD1 (5 bases). The V end was cut by 1 base, the J end by 2 bases, with 14 bases between. Germline-derived CDR1 and CDR2 are SGHRS and YFSETQ. This CDR3 has 16 residues.

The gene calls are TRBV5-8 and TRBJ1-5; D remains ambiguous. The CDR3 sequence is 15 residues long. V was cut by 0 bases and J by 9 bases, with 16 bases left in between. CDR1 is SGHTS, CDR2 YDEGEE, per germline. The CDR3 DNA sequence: TGTGCCAGCAGCTTGGTAGTAGGAGTCATCAGGCCCCAGCATTTT. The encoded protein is CASSLVVGVIRPQHF. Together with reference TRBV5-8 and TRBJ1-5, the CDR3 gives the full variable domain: EAGVTQSPTHLIKTRGQQATLRCSPISGHTSVYWYQQALGLGLQFLLWYDEGEERNRGNFPPRFSGRQFPNYSSELNVNALELEDSALYLCASSLVVGVIRPQHFGDGTRLSIL.

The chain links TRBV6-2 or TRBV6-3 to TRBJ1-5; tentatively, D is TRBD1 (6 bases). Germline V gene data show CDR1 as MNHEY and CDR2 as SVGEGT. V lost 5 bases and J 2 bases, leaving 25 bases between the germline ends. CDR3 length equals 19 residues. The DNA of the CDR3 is TGTGCCAGCAGTCCCCCTCAAGGGGGGGTTTTGATGGGCAATCAGCCCCAGCATTTT. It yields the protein CASSPPQGGVLMGNQPQHF.

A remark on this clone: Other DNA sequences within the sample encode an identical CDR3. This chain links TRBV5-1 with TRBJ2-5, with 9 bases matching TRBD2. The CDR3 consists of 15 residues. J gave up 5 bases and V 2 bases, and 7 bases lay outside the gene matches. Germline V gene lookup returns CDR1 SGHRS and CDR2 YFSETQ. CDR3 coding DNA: TGCGCCAGCAGCTTCCCTAGCGGGGTCGAGGAGACCCAGTACTTC. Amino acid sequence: CASSFPSGVEETQYF.

In DNA form, the CDR3 reads TGTGCCAGCTCACCACGTGCCGGGGAGCCCCAGCATTTT. As protein: CASSPRAGEPQHF. The V and J genes are TRBV18 and TRBJ1-5; D gene ambiguous. CDR1 is KGHSH and CDR2 is LQKENI in the germline V gene. This CDR3 spans 13 amino acids. V was trimmed by 1 base and J by 8 bases, leaving 9 bases between them.

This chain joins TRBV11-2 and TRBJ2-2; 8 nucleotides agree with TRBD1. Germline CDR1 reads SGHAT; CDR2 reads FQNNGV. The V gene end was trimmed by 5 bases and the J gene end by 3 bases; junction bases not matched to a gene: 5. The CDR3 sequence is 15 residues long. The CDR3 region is CASSPLDRDTGELFF. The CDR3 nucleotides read TGTGCCAGCAGCCCTCTGGACAGGGACACCGGGGAGCTGTTTTTT.

The CDR3: CSVEYPGDTQYF. CDR3 sequence (DNA): TGCAGCGTTGAATACCCAGGAGATACGCAGTATTTT. J is TRBJ2-3 and V is TRBV29-1; D remains unclear. The germline gives CDR1 SQVTM, CDR2 ANQGSEA. V was cut by 2 bases and J by 5 bases, with 8 bases left in between. The CDR3 consists of 12 residues.

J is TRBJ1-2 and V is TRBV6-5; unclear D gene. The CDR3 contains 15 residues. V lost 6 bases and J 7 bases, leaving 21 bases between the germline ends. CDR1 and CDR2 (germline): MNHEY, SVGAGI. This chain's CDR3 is CASSHNFGPGGGYTF. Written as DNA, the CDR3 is TGTGCCAGCAGCCATAATTTCGGACCGGGAGGTGGCTACACCTTC.

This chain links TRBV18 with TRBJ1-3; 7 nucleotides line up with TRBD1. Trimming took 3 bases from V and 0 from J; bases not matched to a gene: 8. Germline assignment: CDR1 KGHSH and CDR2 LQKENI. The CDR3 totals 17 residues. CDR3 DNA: TGTGCCAGCTCACCGATCCCGGGACAGTCCTCTGGAAACACCATATATTTT. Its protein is CASSPIPGQSSGNTIYF.

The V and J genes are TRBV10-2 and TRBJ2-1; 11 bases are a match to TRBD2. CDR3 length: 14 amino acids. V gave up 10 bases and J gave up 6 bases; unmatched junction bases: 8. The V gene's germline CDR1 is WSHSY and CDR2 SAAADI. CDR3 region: CATSPGLAANEQFF. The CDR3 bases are TGCGCCACCTCGCCGGGACTAGCGGCCAATGAGCAGTTCTTC.

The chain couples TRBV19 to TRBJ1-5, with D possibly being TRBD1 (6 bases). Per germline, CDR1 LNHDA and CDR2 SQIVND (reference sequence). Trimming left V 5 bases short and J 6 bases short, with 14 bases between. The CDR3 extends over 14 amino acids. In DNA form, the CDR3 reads TGTGCCAGTAGTGTCCCAGGGGTGGTTCAGCCCCAGCATTTT. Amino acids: CASSVPGVVQPQHF.

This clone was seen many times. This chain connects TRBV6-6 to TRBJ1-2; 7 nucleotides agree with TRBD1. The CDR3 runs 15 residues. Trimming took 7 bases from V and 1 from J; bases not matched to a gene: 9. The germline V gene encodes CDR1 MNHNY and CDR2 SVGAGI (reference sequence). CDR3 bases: TGTGCCAGCACTCCGGGACAGCCTCTTAACTATGGCTACACCTTC. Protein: CASTPGQPLNYGYTF.

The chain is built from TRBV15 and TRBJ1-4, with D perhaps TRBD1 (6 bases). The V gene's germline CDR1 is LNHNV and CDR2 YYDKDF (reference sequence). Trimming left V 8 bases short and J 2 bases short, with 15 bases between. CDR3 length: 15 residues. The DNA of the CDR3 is TGTGCCACCTCCACCTCAGGGGCGACTAATGAAAAACTGTTTTTT. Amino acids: CATSTSGATNEKLFF.

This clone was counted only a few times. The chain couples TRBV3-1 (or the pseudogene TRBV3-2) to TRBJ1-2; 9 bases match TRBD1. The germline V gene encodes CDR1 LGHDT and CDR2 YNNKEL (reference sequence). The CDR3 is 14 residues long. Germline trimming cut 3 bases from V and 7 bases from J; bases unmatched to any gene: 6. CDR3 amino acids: CASSHPGQGFGYTF. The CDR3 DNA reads TGTGCCAGCAGCCATCCGGGACAGGGTTTTGGCTACACCTTC.

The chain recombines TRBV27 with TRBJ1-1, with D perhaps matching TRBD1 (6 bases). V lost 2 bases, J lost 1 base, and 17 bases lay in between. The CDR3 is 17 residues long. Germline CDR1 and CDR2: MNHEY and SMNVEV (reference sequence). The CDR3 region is CASSLIGGGKTNTEAFF. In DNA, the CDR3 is TGTGCCAGCAGTTTAATAGGGGGGGGAAAAACGAACACTGAAGCTTTCTTT.

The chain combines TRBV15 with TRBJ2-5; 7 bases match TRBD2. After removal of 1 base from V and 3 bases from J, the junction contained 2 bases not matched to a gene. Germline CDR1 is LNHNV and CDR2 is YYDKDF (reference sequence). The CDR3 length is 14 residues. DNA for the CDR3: TGTGCCACCAGCAGAGCCCGGGGGGAAGAGACCCAGTACTTC. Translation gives CATSRARGEETQYF.

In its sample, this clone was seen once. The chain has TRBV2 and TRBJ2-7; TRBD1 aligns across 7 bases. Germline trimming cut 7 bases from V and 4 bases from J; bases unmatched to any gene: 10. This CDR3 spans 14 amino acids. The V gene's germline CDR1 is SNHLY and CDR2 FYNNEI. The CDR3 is CASNPTGLPYEQYF. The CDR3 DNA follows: TGTGCCAGCAACCCGACAGGGCTTCCTTACGAGCAGTACTTC.

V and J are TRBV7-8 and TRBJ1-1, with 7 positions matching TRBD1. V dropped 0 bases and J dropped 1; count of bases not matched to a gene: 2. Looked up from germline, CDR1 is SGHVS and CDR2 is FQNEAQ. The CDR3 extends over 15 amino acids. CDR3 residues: CASSLAGQTNTEAFF. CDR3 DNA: TGTGCCAGCAGCTTAGCGGGACAGACGAACACTGAAGCTTTCTTT. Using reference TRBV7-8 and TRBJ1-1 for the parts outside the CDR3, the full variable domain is GAGVSQSPRYKVAKRGQDVALRCDPISGHVSLFWYQQALGQGPEFLTYFQNEAQLDKSGLPSDRFFAERPEGSVSTLKIQRTQQEDSAVYLCASSLAGQTNTEAFFGQGTRLTVV.

The CDR3 DNA reads as TGTGCCAGCAGCTTAGGGGACTCCATCGTTGGGGAGCTGTTTTTT. Translation: CASSLGDSIVGELFF. The chain couples TRBV7-2 to TRBJ2-2; D perhaps matches TRBD2 (6 bases). Trimming stripped 1 base from V and 8 bases from J, with 14 bases between. From germline, CDR1 is SGHTA and CDR2 FQGNSA. CDR3 length equals 15 residues.

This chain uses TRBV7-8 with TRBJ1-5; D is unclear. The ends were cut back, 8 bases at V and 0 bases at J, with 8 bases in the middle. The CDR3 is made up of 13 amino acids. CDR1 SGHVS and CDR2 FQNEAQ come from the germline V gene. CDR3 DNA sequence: TGTGCCAGCGCCCAGGATAGCAATCAGCCCCAGCATTTT. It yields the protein CASAQDSNQPQHF.

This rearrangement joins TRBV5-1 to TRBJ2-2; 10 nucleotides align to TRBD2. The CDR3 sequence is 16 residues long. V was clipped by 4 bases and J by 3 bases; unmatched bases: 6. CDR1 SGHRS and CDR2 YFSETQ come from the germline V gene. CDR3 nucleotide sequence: TGCGCCAGCAGCGTGATAGCGGGGGGAGACACCGGGGAGCTGTTTTTT. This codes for CASSVIAGGDTGELFF. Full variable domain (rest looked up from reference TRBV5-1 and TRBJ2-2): KAGVTQTPRYLIKTRGQQVTLSCSPISGHRSVSWYQQTPGQGLQFLFEYFSETQRNKGNFPGRFSGRQFSNSRSEMNVSTLELGDSALYLCASSVIAGGDTGELFFGEGSRLTVL.

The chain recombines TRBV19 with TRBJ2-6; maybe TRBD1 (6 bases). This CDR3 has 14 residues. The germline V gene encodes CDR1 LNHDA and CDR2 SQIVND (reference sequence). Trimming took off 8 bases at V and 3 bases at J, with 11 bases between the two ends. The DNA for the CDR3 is TGTGCCAGTGAGAGGGGGATTGGGGCCAACGTCCTGACTTTC. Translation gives CASERGIGANVLTF.

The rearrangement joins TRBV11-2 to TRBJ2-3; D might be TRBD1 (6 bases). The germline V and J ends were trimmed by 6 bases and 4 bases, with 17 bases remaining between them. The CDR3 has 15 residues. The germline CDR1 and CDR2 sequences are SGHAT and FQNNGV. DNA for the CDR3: TGTGCCAGCAGTTTATCGGGACACCCCGCAGATACGCAGTATTTT. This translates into CASSLSGHPADTQYF.

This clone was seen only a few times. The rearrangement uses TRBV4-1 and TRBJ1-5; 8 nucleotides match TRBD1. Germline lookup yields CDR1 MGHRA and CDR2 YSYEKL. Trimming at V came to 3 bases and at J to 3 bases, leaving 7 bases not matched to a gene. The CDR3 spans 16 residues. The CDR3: CASSHRQGPYNQPQHF. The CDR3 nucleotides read TGCGCCAGCAGCCACCGACAGGGGCCGTACAATCAGCCCCAGCATTTT.

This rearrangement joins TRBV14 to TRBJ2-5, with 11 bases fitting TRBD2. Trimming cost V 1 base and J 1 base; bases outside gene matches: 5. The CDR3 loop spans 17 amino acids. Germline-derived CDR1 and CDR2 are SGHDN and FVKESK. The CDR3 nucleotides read TGTGCCAGCAGCCAAGCCTCCGGGACTAGCGGCCAAGAGACCCAGTACTTC. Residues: CASSQASGTSGQETQYF.

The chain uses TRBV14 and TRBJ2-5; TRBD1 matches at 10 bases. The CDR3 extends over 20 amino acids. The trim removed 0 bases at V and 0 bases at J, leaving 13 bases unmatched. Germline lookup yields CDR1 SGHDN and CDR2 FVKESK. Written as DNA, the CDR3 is TGTGCCAGCAGCCAAGATCTTGGACAGGGGGGGCCCCTGTACCAAGAGACCCAGTACTTC. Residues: CASSQDLGQGGPLYQETQYF. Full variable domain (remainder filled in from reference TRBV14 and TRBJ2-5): EAGVTQFPSHSVIEKGQTVTLRCDPISGHDNLYWYRRVMGKEIKFLLHFVKESKQDESGMPNNRFLAERTGGTYSTLKVQPAELEDSGVYFCASSQDLGQGGPLYQETQYFGPGTRLLVL.